The present TCR beta chain was sequenced within a study of T cells after somatic rescue of genetic block (dated by TCRdb to the early 2020s). Looking at the study overall: The study assessed how robust, over the long term, a T-cell system was when the system had developed through somatic rescue of a genetic block in T-cell development.

The table lists this clone with a count of one. Its antigen is currently not known. It has no much larger one-base neighbor in the sample; base qualities were not kept. Library preparation used the immunoSEQ multiplex PCR assay. TCRdb mirrors the immuneACCESS table, restricted to in-frame sequences. Some clones are absent from its copies; in checked studies, under half trace to an unresolved V gene, and the reason for the others is unknown. Counted in this sample were approximately 88,000 clones; just under 90% of them appeared once. Roughly 1.7% of the sample lies in the top ten. The germline V end is reduced by 4 bases and the J end by 7 bases; junction bases left unmatched: 16. The germline V gene (reference sequence) sets CDR1 to SGHKS and CDR2 to YYEKEE. The CDR3 sequence holds 16 residues, the cysteine and phenylalanine included. Only the CDR3 DNA is retained, 48 bases long and in frame from the first base.

Sequenced: peripheral blood mononuclear cells (PBMCs). The clonotype comes from a young woman. This sequence uses TRBV5-5 and TRBJ1-1; 7 central nucleotides agree with TRBD1. CDR3 protein: CASSRKTGGQTLEAFF. At the DNA level, the sequence is TGTGCCAGCAGCAGAAAAACCGGGGGACAGACACTTGAAGCTTTCTTT.